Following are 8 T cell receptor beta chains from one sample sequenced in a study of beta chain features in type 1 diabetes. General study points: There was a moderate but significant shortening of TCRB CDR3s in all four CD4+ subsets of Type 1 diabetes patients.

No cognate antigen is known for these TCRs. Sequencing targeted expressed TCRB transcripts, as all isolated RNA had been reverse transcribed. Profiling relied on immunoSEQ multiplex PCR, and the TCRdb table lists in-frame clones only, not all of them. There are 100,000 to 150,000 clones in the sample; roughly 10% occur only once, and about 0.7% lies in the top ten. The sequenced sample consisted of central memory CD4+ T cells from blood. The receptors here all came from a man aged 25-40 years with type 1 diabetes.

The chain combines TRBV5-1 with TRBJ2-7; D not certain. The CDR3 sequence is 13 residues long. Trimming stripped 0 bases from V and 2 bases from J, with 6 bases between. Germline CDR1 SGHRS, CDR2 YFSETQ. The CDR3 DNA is TGCGCCAGCAGCTTGGGCGGAACCTACGAGCAGTACTTC. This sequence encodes CASSLGGTYEQYF.

The CDR3 reads CASAKYQETQYF. The CDR3 DNA follows: TGTGCCAGCGCGAAGTACCAAGAGACCCAGTACTTC. The chain recombines TRBV7-9 with TRBJ2-5; D remains unclear. V lost 8 bases and J lost 0, with 7 bases in between. This CDR3 is 12 amino acids long. In germline, CDR1 is SEHNR, CDR2 FQNEAQ (reference sequence).

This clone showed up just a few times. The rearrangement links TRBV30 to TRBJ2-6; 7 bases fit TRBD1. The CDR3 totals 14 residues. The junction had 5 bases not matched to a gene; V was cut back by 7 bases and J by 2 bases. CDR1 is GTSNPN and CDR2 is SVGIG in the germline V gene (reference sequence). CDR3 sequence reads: CALPRGTGANVLTF. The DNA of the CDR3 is TGTGCCTTGCCCAGGGGGACTGGGGCCAACGTCCTGACTTTC. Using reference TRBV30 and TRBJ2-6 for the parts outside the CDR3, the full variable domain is SQTIHQWPATLVQPVGSPLSLECTVEGTSNPNLYWYRQAAGRGLQLLFYSVGIGQISSEVPQNLSASRPQDRQFILSSKKLLLSDSGFYLCALPRGTGANVLTFGAGSRLTVL.

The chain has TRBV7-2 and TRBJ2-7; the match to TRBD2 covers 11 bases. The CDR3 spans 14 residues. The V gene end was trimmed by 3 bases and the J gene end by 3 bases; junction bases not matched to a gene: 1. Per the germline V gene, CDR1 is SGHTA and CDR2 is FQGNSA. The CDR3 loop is CASSFSGGDYEQYF. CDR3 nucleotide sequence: TGTGCCAGCAGCTTTAGCGGGGGGGACTACGAGCAGTACTTC.

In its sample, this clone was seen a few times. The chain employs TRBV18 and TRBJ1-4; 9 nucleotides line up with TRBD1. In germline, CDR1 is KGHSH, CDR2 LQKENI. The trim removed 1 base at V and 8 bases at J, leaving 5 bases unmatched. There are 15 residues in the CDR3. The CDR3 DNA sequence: TGTGCCAGCTCACCACGGGACAGGGAGTCGGAAAAACTGTTTTTT. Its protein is CASSPRDRESEKLFF. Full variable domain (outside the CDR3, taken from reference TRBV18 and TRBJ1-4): NAGVMQNPRHLVRRRGQEARLRCSPMKGHSHVYWYRQLPEEGLKFMVYLQKENIIDESGMPKERFSAEFPKEGPSILRIQQVVRGDSAAYFCASSPRDRESEKLFFGSGTQLSVL.

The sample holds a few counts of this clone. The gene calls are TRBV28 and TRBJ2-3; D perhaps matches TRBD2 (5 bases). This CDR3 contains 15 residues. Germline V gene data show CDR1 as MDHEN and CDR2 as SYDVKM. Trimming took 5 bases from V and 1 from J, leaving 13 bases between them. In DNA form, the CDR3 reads TGTGCCAGCAGTCTTGTCGTGGAGGGCACAGATACGCAGTATTTT. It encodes CASSLVVEGTDTQYF.

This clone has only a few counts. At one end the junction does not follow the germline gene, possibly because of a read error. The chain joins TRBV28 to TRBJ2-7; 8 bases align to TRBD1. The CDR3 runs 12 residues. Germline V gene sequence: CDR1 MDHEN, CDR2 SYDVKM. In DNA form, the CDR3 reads TGTGCCAGCAGTTTAACGGACAGGGATTCCGACTTC. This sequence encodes CASSLTDRDSDF.

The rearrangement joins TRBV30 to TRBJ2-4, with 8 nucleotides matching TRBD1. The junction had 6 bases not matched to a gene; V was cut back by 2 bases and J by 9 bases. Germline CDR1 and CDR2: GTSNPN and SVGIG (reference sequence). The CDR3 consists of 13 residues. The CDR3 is CAWSLRQGSIQYF. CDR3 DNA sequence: TGTGCCTGGAGTCTTAGACAGGGGAGCATTCAGTACTTC.